This T cell receptor beta chain was sequenced during a study of cytomegalovirus exposure and HLA in healthy donors (dated by TCRdb to between 2016 and 2019). For the study in its entirety: An earlier analysis of 587 of the donors reported 250 to 350 Gb of sequence data and some 120 million unique TCR beta sequences from about 200 million T cells. Among 350 to 400 genotyped donors of the cohort, an average of 235,054 unique TCR beta nucleotide sequences were sequenced per donor, roughly 18% of them non-productive. The study combined high-throughput TCR immunosequencing, statistical association of individual TCRs with disease status, and machine learning to predict cytomegalovirus infection status. Typing coverage varied by locus: roughly 620-640 donors for A, B, C, DRB1 and DQB1; 500 to 550 for DQA1; some 610 for DPA1; roughly 470 for DPB1. Of the approximately 400 genotyped donors, approximately 80% fell in the genetic ancestry cluster associated with self-reported Caucasian donors. Every discovery cohort repertoire had been produced on one sequencing platform. To decide whether each TCR beta V gene segment behaved as functional or pseudogenic, an earlier analysis of fewer than 750 of the donors relied on high-throughput TCR beta sequencing. Several DR-DQ haplotypes were handled as single units for association and clustering, since linkage in the cohort was strong. HLA typing included class I and class II loci at four-digit resolution. Rather than using new phenotypic data, the later analysis identified candidate immune exposures from TCR beta sequences and from how often those sequences occurred across donors. Donor age, sex, ethnicity and CMV serostatus were collected together with the repertoire data. The study profiled the T cell repertoires of under 850 subjects by immunosequencing and related them to cytomegalovirus serostatus. The aim of the study was to test whether cataloging public T cell receptors could identify signatures of past pathogen exposure. A later genetic analysis used genome-wide SNP genotypes for about three fifths of the 666 donors, treating that subset as a discovery cohort. About 280 gigabases of sequencing data and 70 million to 100 million unique TCR sequences made up an early release that covered over 550 HLA-typed donors. A separate validation cohort of 90 to 150 different subjects was used in addition to the roughly 670-subject first cohort. A later analysis re-examined previously published TCR beta repertoires from just over 650 donors and added high-resolution HLA genotyping to investigate patterns of TCR occurrence. General study outcomes and caveats: An earlier analysis of approximately 590 of the donors showed that most TCR beta V segments appeared in productive rearrangements either about 87% or about 30% of the time, which broadly matched IMGT annotations. CMV serostatus was the only immune exposure information available for the cohort. The sequencing pipeline was judged likely to have produced a cluster of highly shared sequence variants as a technical artifact. V-gene and J-gene trimming of TCR beta chains was associated with a missense DCLRE1C variant in a later genetic analysis, and the association was replicated in an independent cohort. At a false discovery rate of 0.05, a later analysis linked roughly 17,000 TCR beta sequences to specific HLA alleles. Sequencing depth was assumed to be roughly uniform across donors in the presence/absence analyses, though that assumption may not hold. In a later analysis, TCR association rates were found to vary across HLA loci, with the most associated TCRs seen for DRB1 alleles and the fewest for HLA-C alleles. Some IMGT-functional V segments, including TRBV6-2 and TRBV6-3, could not be told apart with the 87-base-pair reads, so those segments were excluded. In the study, approximately 150 TCR beta chains were listed as associated with cytomegalovirus. Assigning TCR associations to individual alleles was difficult when HLA alleles, especially DR and DQ, strongly co-occurred. Three of the identified cytomegalovirus-associated TCR beta chains were confirmed in vitro to be specific for cytomegalovirus antigens. In both the original and validation cohorts, the classifier was reported to diagnose cytomegalovirus status with high specificity and sensitivity. A later genetic analysis reported fewer N-insertions in productive TCRs among donors in an Asian-associated ancestry cluster than the approximately 670-donor mean. The authors suggested that the approach could potentially be extended to other disease states and immunological phenotypes. Compared with equally common non-associated chains, HLA-associated TCR beta chains in a later analysis were more clonally expanded and had lower generation probabilities. A further reported finding was that TCR beta sequences accurately predicted the HLA-A and HLA-B alleles for most subjects in the first cohort. HLA typing was unavailable for some donors at each locus, so association tests used only the typed subset. In a later analysis, most CMV-associated TCR beta chains were found to appear HLA-restricted, with HLA associations seemingly driven largely by CMV exposure. Correlated functional status among segregating V segments might reflect linkage disequilibrium, but an unknown experimental factor could not be ruled out. A later analysis reported that several top co-occurrence clusters appeared linked to parvovirus B19, influenza, CMV and Epstein-Barr virus. While some public TCRs were present in many individuals, most TCR sequences turned up only very rarely across donors. This cohort had only TCR beta chains sequenced, and the lack of alpha or paired-chain data limited which features could be detected. Because counts were too low, roughly 18 rarely observed V segments, including chromosome 9 orphons, were left out of the earlier analysis of 500 to 750 of the donors.

The germline V gene (reference sequence) gives CDR1 as GTSNPN and CDR2 as SVGIG. V and J are truncated by 5 bases and 4 bases respectively, leaving an intervening sequence of 20 bases. The CDR3 runs 15 amino acids, cysteine and phenylalanine included. The retained sequence is limited to the CDR3, 45 bases, with the frame set at the first base. In total, roughly 670 healthy bone marrow donors made up the cohort. At the time of sampling, every cohort member was nominally healthy, though immune exposures that went unrecorded were likely present. The donor tested CMV seronegative and was one of the 352 seronegative cohort members. A peripheral blood sample was provided by each donor, and peripheral blood mononuclear cells were used for TCR beta sequencing. Genomic DNA extraction from the blood cell samples was performed with the Qiagen DNeasy Blood Extraction Kit. Library creation used the immunoSEQ multiplex PCR assay. For the multiplex PCR, a mixture combining 60 forward primers for TCR Vbeta segments and 13 reverse primers for TCR Jbeta segments was used. The CDR3 region of rearranged TCR beta genes was amplified from genomic DNA by a multiplex PCR assay. On the Illumina HiSeq System, the amplified TCR beta libraries were sequenced as 87-base-pair reads. The original pipeline was this. In a later analysis, approximately 74 million unique TCR beta chains were counted across the roughly 700 repertoires, and some 10 million of these chains were shared by at least two donors. To remove PCR and sequencing errors, raw reads were error-corrected and collapsed into unique sequences using a nearest-neighbor algorithm that merged closely related sequences. CDR3 sequences were aligned to IMGT reference sequences to assign V, D and J gene segments. For a sequence to be retained, a match of at least six nucleotides to both a V gene segment and a J gene segment was required. A rearrangement counted as productive if the CDR3 had no stop codons and remained in frame with V and J, and every other rearrangement counted as non-productive. Following IMGT convention, CDR3 was defined as the stretch from the second conserved V-encoded cysteine to the conserved J-encoded phenylalanine. In an earlier analysis of around 570 of the donors, sequences lacking an unambiguous match to a single V gene segment were excluded. In an earlier analysis of 587 of the donors, V segments were called functional above 56.7% productive rearrangements and were called segregating when the between-donor standard deviation exceeded 5%. A statistical classification framework was built for diagnosing cytomegalovirus status from the catalog of TCR beta chain sequences. In a later analysis, V and J genes were assigned by comparing TCR nucleotide sequences against IMGT/GENE-DB human TR gene sequences. Using the TCRdist pipeline, a later analysis assigned CDR3 sequences along with most-parsimonious VDJ recombination scenarios. In a later analysis, every TCR beta chain was defined by the combination of its CDR3 amino acid sequence and its V-gene family, and reads without a unique V-gene family were dropped. To address suspected cross-contamination and a sequencing artifact, a later analysis removed a few hundred highly shared, low-generation-probability nucleotide sequences. In a later analysis, a clonal expansion index for each public chain was calculated from normalized within-repertoire ranks of inferred template counts. A later analysis computed generation probabilities with a VDJ recombination model fitted to out-of-frame rearrangements, and checked the results against IGoR. In a later analysis, hypergeometric tests were used to score TCR-TCR, TCR-HLA and TCR-CMV co-occurrence, with a repertoire-size bias correction applied to TCR pairs. A later analysis estimated false discovery rates by permuting HLA or CMV assignments 20 times. A later analysis grouped co-occurring TCRs with DBSCAN, adding TCRdist sequence similarity when clustering within HLA-allele-positive subsets. For co-occurrence clustering, repertoires with fewer than 30,000 or more than 120,000 public chains were excluded, along with roughly five repertoires with anomalous nucleotide sharing. In its TCRdb copy, this immuneACCESS table keeps in-frame sequences only and misses some clones. Where compared with another copy, unresolved V genes explain less than half of these, and the others have no known cause. Clone size and the V and J calls come from that table; the DNA yielded D and trimming. This sample holds just over 200,000 clones; 80% to 85% were observed only once. 2.5% to 3% of the sample comes from the top ten.

This clone was seen a few times. The clone's antigen remains unknown. No base quality information exists; no much larger clone differs at one position. This receptor was obtained from a woman aged 40 to 50 in good health and CMV-seronegative. The chain employs TRBV30 and TRBJ1-2; a weak D assignment points to TRBD1 (6 bases agree). Sequences were obtained from PBMCs. The nucleotide sequence is given as TGTGCCTGGCGGAAGCTAAAACAGGGCAGCTATGGCTACACCTTC. The translation is CAWRKLKQGSYGYTF.